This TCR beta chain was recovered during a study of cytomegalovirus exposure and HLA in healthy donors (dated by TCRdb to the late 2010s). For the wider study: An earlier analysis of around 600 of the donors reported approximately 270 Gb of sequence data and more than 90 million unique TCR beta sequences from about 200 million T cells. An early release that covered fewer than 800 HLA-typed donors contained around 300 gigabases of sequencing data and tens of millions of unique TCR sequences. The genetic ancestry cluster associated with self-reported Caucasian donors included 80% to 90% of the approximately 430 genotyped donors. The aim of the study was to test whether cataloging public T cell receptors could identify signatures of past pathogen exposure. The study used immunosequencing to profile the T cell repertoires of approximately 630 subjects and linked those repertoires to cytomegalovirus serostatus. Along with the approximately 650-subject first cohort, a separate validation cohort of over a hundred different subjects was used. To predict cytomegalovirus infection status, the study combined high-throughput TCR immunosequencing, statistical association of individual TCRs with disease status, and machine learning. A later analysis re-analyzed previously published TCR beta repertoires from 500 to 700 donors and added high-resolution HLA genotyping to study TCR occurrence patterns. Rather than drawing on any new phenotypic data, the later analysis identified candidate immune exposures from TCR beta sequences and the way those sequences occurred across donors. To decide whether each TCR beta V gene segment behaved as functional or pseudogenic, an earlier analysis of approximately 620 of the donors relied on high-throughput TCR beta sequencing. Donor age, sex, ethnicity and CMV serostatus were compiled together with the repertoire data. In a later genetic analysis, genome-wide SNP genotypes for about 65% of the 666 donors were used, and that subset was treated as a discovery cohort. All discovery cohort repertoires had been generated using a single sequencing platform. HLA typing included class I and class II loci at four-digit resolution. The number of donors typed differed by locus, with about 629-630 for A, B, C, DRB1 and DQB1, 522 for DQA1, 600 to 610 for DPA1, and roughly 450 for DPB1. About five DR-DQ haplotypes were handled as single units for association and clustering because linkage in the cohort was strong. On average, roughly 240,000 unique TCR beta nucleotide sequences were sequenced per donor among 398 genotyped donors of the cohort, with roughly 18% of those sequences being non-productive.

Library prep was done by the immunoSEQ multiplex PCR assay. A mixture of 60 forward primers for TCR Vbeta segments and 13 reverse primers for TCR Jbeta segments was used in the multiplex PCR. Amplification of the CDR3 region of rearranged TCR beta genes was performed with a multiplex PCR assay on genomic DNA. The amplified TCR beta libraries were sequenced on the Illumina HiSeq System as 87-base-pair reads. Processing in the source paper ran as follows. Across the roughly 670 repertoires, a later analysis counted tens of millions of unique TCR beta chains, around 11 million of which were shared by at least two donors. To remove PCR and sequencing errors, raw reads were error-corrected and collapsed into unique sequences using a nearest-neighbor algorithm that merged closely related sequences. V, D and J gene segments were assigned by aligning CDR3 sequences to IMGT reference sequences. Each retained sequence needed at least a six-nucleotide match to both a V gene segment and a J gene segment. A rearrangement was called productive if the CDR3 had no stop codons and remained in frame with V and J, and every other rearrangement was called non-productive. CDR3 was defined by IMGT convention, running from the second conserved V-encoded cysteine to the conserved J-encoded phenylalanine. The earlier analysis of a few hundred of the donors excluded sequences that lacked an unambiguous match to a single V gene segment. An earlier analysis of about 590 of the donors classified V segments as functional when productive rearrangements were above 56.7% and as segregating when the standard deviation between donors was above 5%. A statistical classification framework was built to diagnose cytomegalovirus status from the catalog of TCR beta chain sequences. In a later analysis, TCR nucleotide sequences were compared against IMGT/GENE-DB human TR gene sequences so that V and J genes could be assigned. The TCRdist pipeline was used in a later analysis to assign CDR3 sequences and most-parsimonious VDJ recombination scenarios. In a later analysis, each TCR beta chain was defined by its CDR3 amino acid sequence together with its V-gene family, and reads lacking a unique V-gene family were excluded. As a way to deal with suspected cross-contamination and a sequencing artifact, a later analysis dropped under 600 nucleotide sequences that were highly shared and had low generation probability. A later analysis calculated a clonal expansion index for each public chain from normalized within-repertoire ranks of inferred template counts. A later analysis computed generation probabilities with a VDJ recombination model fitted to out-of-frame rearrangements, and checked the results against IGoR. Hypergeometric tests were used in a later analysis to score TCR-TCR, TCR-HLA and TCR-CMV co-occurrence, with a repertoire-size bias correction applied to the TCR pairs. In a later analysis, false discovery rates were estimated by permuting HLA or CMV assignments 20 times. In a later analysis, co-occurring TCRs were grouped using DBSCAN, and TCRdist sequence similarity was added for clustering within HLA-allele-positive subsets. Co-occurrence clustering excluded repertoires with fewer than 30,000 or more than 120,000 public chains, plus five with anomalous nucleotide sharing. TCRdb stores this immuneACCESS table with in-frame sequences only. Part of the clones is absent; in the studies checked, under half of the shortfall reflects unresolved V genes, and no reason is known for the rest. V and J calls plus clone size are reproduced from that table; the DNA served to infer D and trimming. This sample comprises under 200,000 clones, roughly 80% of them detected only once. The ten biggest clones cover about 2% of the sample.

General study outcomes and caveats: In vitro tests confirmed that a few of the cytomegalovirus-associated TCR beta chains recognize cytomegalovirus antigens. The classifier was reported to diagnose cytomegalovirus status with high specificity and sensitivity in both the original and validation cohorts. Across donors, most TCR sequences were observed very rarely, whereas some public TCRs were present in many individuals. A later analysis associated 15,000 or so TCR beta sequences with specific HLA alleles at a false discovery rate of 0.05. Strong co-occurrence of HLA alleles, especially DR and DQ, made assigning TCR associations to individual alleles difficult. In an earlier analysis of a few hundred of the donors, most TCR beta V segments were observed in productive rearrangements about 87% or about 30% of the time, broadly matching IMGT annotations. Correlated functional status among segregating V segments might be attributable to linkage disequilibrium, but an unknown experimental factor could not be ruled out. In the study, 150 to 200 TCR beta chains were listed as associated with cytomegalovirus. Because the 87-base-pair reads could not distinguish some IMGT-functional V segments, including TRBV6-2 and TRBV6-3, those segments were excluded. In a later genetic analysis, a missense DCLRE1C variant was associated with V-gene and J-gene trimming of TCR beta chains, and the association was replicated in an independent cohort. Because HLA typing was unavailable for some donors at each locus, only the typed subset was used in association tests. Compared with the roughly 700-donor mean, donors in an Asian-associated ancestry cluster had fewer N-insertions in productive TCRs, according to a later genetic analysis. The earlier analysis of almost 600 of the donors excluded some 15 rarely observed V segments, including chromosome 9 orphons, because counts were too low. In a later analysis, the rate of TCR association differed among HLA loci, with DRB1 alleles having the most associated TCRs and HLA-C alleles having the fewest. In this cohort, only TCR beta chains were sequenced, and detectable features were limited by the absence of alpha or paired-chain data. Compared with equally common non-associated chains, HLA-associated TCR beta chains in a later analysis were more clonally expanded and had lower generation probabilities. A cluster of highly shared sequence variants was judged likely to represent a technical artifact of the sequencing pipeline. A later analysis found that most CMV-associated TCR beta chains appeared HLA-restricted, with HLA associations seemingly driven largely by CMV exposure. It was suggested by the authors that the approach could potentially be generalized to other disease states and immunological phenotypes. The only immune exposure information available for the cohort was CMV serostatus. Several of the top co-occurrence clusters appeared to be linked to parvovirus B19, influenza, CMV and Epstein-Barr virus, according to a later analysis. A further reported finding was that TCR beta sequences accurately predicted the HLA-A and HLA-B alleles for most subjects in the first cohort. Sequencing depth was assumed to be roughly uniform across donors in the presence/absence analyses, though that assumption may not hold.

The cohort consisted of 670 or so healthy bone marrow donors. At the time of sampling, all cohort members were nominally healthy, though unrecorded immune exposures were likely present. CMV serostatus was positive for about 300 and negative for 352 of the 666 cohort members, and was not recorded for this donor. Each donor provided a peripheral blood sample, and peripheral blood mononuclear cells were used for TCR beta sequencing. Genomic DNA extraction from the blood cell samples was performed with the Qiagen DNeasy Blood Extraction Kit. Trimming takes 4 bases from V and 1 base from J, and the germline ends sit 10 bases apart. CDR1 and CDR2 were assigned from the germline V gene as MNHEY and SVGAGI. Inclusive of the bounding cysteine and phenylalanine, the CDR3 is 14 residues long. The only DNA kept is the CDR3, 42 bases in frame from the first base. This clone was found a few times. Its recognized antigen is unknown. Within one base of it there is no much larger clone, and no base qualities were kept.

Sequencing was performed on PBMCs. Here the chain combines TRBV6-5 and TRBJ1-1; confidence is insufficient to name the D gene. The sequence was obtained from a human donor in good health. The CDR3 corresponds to CASSFLRQNTEAFF. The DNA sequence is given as TGTGCCAGCAGTTTCCTGAGACAGAACACTGAAGCTTTCTTT.